The T cell receptor beta chain under discussion was sequenced for a study of technical replicates of blood from a few donors. V was trimmed by 1 base and J by 12 bases, leaving 10 bases between them. Germline CDR1 is SGHTS and CDR2 is YDEGEE. The CDR3 runs to 12 residues. Produced via immunoSEQ multiplex PCR; TCRdb's table is partial and in-frame only. The sample carries roughly 100,000 clones, 96% recorded once. The origin of this receptor is a human donor in good health. The sample comprised T cells isolated from PBMCs. The rearrangement uses TRBV5-8 and TRBJ1-4, with D perhaps TRBD1 (5 bases). CDR3 in amino acids: CASSLLGTQLFF. The CDR3 region has the DNA TGTGCCAGCAGCTTGTTGGGGACTCAACTGTTTTTT.